A selection of T cell receptor beta chains follows, all from one sample in a study of vaccination and CD4 T cells after COVID-19. MiXCR, run by TCRdb on the PCR reads, gives a single entry per CDR3 protein. This table holds about 20,000 distinct CDR3 sequences, about 59% found once. Here the sequenced sample was CD4+ T cells from blood, taken before SARS-CoV-2 vaccination. Receptors were obtained from a human donor who had recovered from COVID-19. The CDR3 runs from the conserved cysteine through the conserved F or W. Fields, in order: CDR3 DNA, CDR3 protein, J gene, clone size, V gene, D gene. D genes are given only for firm matches. Clone size is not always given. Where it is, it says once, few, many or a class for expanded clones.

DNA: TGCAGTGCTAGGAGGACCTTCGGTGAGCAGTTCTTC
CDR3: CSARRTFGEQFF
J: TRBJ2-1
size: -
V: TRBV20-1
D: -

DNA: TGCGCCACTAAAACGGACGAAGCTTTCTTT
CDR3: CATKTDEAFF
J: TRBJ1-1
size: once
V: TRBV10-1
D: -

DNA: TGTGCCAGCAGTCTTGGCCTGACTAGCGGGGGCACAGATACGCAGTATTTT
CDR3: CASSLGLTSGGTDTQYF
J: TRBJ2-3
size: -
V: TRBV28
D: TRBD2

DNA: TGTGCCATCAGTGAGTCTTGGGGGATGGGCAACACTGAAGCTTTCTTT
CDR3: CAISESWGMGNTEAFF
J: TRBJ1-1
size: -
V: TRBV10-3
D: -

DNA: TGTGCCAGCAGCTCTAGTGGTTGGGGGTTCGGCAATGAGCAGTTCTTC
CDR3: CASSSSGWGFGNEQFF
J: TRBJ2-1
size: few
V: TRBV7-6
D: -

DNA: TGCAGTGCTAGTTGGATTCGGGGGACGCATCCCTACGAGCAGTACTTC
CDR3: CSASWIRGTHPYEQYF
J: TRBJ2-7
size: -
V: TRBV20-1
D: -

DNA: TGTGCCAGCAGTTTTCAGACACCGAACACCGGGGAGCTGTTTTTT
CDR3: CASSFQTPNTGELFF
J: TRBJ2-2
size: -
V: TRBV28
D: -

DNA: TGCAGTGCGAAGACAGGGGAAGAGACCCAGTACTTC
CDR3: CSAKTGEETQYF
J: TRBJ2-5
size: -
V: TRBV20-1
D: TRBD1

DNA: TGTGCCAGCAGCCACGGGACGTACACAGATACGCAGTATTTT
CDR3: CASSHGTYTDTQYF
J: TRBJ2-3
size: few
V: TRBV7-6
D: -

DNA: TGTGCCAGCAGCTGGGGACAGGGTGATGAAAAACTGTTTTTT
CDR3: CASSWGQGDEKLFF
J: TRBJ1-4
size: -
V: TRBV7-6
D: TRBD1

DNA: TGTGCCAGCAGTTTAACTGCTCTTAACTATGGCTACACCTTC
CDR3: CASSLTALNYGYTF
J: TRBJ1-2
size: -
V: TRBV27
D: -

DNA: TGTGCCAGCAGTCCTCCGGGACTAGCGGGAAACGAGCAGTTCTTC
CDR3: CASSPPGLAGNEQFF
J: TRBJ2-1
size: -
V: TRBV4-2
D: TRBD2

DNA: TGTGCCAGCATCCCACAGGGGGGCGAAGGGACTAGCGGGAGGGTAGGCAATGAGCAGTTCTTC
CDR3: CASIPQGGEGTSGRVGNEQFF
J: TRBJ2-1
size: -
V: TRBV28
D: TRBD2

DNA: TGTGCCACCAGTGACCCGAAGGGACCAGGGAGGGCTAGCCACAATGAGCAGTTCTTC
CDR3: CATSDPKGPGRASHNEQFF
J: TRBJ2-1
size: -
V: TRBV24-1
D: TRBD2

DNA: TGTGCCAGCAGCGCACGTGGACAGGGCAACACTGAAGCTTTCTTT
CDR3: CASSARGQGNTEAFF
J: TRBJ1-1
size: -
V: TRBV7-9
D: TRBD1

DNA: TGTGCCAGCAGCAAATCCGGGAGCCCTACCCCGTATTTT
CDR3: CASSKSGSPTPYF
J: TRBJ2-3
size: few
V: TRBV6-1
D: -

DNA: TGTGCCAGCAGCTCCCCGTCCGGGACAGGGGTTGACAATGAGCAGTTCTTC
CDR3: CASSSPSGTGVDNEQFF
J: TRBJ2-1
size: few
V: TRBV6-1
D: TRBD1

DNA: TGTGCCAGCAGTTTAAACGGCTACGAGCAGTACTTC
CDR3: CASSLNGYEQYF
J: TRBJ2-7
size: few
V: TRBV12-3/TRBV12-4
D: -

DNA: TGCGCCAGCAGTGATCACAGCTTATCTTATAATCAGCCCCAGCATTTT
CDR3: CASSDHSLSYNQPQHF
J: TRBJ1-5
size: -
V: TRBV10-1
D: -

DNA: TGTGCCAGCAGTTACTCGCCCGGCTGGGGCTATGGCTACACCTTC
CDR3: CASSYSPGWGYGYTF
J: TRBJ1-2
size: few
V: TRBV6-2/TRBV6-3
D: -

DNA: TGTGCCAGTAGTATCGGGGGAGCTGGAAACACCATATATTTT
CDR3: CASSIGGAGNTIYF
J: TRBJ1-3
size: few
V: TRBV19
D: -

DNA: TGCAGTGCTAGAGAAGGAGGTTCCCCCGTGTCTAATGAAAAACTGTTTTTT
CDR3: CSAREGGSPVSNEKLFF
J: TRBJ1-4
size: -
V: TRBV20-1
D: -

DNA: TGTGCCAGCAGTTTAGGCGGGTATAACACAGATACGCAGTATTTT
CDR3: CASSLGGYNTDTQYF
J: TRBJ2-3
size: -
V: TRBV28
D: -

DNA: TGTGCCAGCAGTTACGGAATAGGACCGAACTCCTACGAGCAGTACTTC
CDR3: CASSYGIGPNSYEQYF
J: TRBJ2-7
size: few
V: TRBV6-5
D: -

DNA: TGTGCCAGCAGTGGGGGGTCCGGGTGGAATGAGCAGTTCTTC
CDR3: CASSGGSGWNEQFF
J: TRBJ2-1
size: once
V: TRBV28
D: -

DNA: TGTGCCAGCAGTCCTAATAGCGGGAGTGGGTCCTACGAGCAGTACTTC
CDR3: CASSPNSGSGSYEQYF
J: TRBJ2-7
size: -
V: TRBV6-1
D: TRBD2

DNA: TGTGCCAGCAGCCCTAATATCGGGGAGGCTAGCACAGATACGCAGTATTTT
CDR3: CASSPNIGEASTDTQYF
J: TRBJ2-3
size: few
V: TRBV7-9
D: -

DNA: TGTGCCAGCAGACAGGGCAACACCATATATTTT
CDR3: CASRQGNTIYF
J: TRBJ1-3
size: few
V: TRBV6-1
D: -

DNA: TGTGCCAGCAGCCCCCCCCGCCGAGCGGGAGGGACCGGGGAGCTGTTTTTT
CDR3: CASSPPRRAGGTGELFF
J: TRBJ2-2
size: -
V: TRBV7-9
D: TRBD2

DNA: TGCAGTGCTAGGCCCAGCGGGAGGGCCAACACCGGGGAGCTGTTTTTT
CDR3: CSARPSGRANTGELFF
J: TRBJ2-2
size: -
V: TRBV20-1
D: TRBD2

DNA: TGTGCCAGTAGTTCATACCAGGGGACAAGGGAGATCCTGGCTGGCTACACCTTC
CDR3: CASSSYQGTREILAGYTF
J: TRBJ1-2
size: few
V: TRBV19
D: -

DNA: TGTGCCTGTGACCTGGGGATCGCCGGGGAGCTGTTTTTT
CDR3: CACDLGIAGELFF
J: TRBJ2-2
size: -
V: TRBV6-1
D: -

DNA: TGTGCCAGCAGTGCCGGAGATCATGGCTACACCTTC
CDR3: CASSAGDHGYTF
J: TRBJ1-2
size: -
V: TRBV28
D: -

DNA: TGTGCCTGGACCACGGACAGCTACACTGAAGCTTTCTTT
CDR3: CAWTTDSYTEAFF
J: TRBJ1-1
size: -
V: TRBV30
D: -

DNA: TGCAGTGCTAGAAGGTTAGGGGGTAGGAATGAGCAGTTCTTC
CDR3: CSARRLGGRNEQFF
J: TRBJ2-1
size: -
V: TRBV20-1
D: -

DNA: TGCAGTGCTAGAGGAGTCTGGACCGTTTATGGCTACACCTTC
CDR3: CSARGVWTVYGYTF
J: TRBJ1-2
size: -
V: TRBV20-1
D: -

DNA: TGTGCCAGCAGATCAGGTGTCTATGGCTACACCTTC
CDR3: CASRSGVYGYTF
J: TRBJ1-2
size: few
V: TRBV6-1
D: -

DNA: TGTGCCAGCAGCTGGATTCAGGGGGCAGTGGGCTATGGCTACACCTTC
CDR3: CASSWIQGAVGYGYTF
J: TRBJ1-2
size: few
V: TRBV11-2
D: TRBD1

DNA: TGTGCCAGCAGCACTAGCGGGAGGGGTGGGAATAGGGAGCAGTTCTTC
CDR3: CASSTSGRGGNREQFF
J: TRBJ2-1
size: -
V: TRBV27
D: TRBD2

DNA: TGTGCCAGCAGTAAACCGGGACAGGCCCACAGGGAGCAGTACTTC
CDR3: CASSKPGQAHREQYF
J: TRBJ2-7
size: once
V: TRBV6-2/TRBV6-3
D: TRBD1

DNA: TGCAGTGCTAGACCACAAGAGACCCAGTACTTC
CDR3: CSARPQETQYF
J: TRBJ2-5
size: -
V: TRBV20-1
D: -

DNA: TGCAGTGCTAGCCCCTCGGGGAACACCATATATTTT
CDR3: CSASPSGNTIYF
J: TRBJ1-3
size: -
V: TRBV20-1
D: -

DNA: TGTGCCAGCAGTTCGCAGGCCTCTGGAAACACCATATATTTT
CDR3: CASSSQASGNTIYF
J: TRBJ1-3
size: -
V: TRBV27
D: -

DNA: TGTGCCACCAGCGGGGGGGGTAACGCCCGGTACGAGCAGTACTTC
CDR3: CATSGGGNARYEQYF
J: TRBJ2-7
size: -
V: TRBV15
D: TRBD2

DNA: TGTGCCAGCAGCCCGCCGTCAGGGGAGGTCTACGAGCAGTACTTC
CDR3: CASSPPSGEVYEQYF
J: TRBJ2-7
size: -
V: TRBV5-5
D: -

DNA: TGTGCCAGCAGCCGAAAAGGGGTTAGCGGGAGGGCCAAGGTCACCGGGGAGCTGTTTTTT
CDR3: CASSRKGVSGRAKVTGELFF
J: TRBJ2-2
size: once
V: TRBV7-8
D: TRBD2

DNA: TGTGCCAGCAGCATAGCGGGAGGGTCTGGCACAGATACGCAGTATTTT
CDR3: CASSIAGGSGTDTQYF
J: TRBJ2-3
size: once
V: TRBV5-6
D: TRBD2

DNA: TGTGCCAGCAGCTTCACGGGACAGGGGTTTGCTAGCACAGATACGCAGTATTTT
CDR3: CASSFTGQGFASTDTQYF
J: TRBJ2-3
size: -
V: TRBV7-6
D: TRBD1

DNA: TGTGCCAGCAGTAGTAGTAGCAATCAGCCCCAGCATTTT
CDR3: CASSSSSNQPQHF
J: TRBJ1-5
size: few
V: TRBV7-9
D: -

DNA: TGTGCCATCAGGAGGACGGATAACACTGAGGCTTTCTTT
CDR3: CAIRRTDNTEAFF
J: TRBJ1-1
size: few
V: TRBV10-3
D: -

DNA: TGCAGTGCTAGAGACGCCGGGACACCCACAGATACGCAGTATTTT
CDR3: CSARDAGTPTDTQYF
J: TRBJ2-3
size: medium-sized
V: TRBV20-1
D: -

DNA: TGCAGTGCTAGAGAAATGGCGGGATGGAATGAGCAGTTCTTC
CDR3: CSAREMAGWNEQFF
J: TRBJ2-1
size: -
V: TRBV20-1
D: -

DNA: TGTGCCAGTTCAGCGACAGGGGGCACGGCTGAAGCTTTCTTT
CDR3: CASSATGGTAEAFF
J: TRBJ1-1
size: -
V: TRBV19
D: TRBD1

DNA: TGTGCCAGCAGCTTATTGGCGGGGGGCCGGGGCAATGAGCAGTTCTTC
CDR3: CASSLLAGGRGNEQFF
J: TRBJ2-1
size: few
V: TRBV11-3
D: TRBD2

DNA: TGTGCCAGCTCACCCTCGGGAACGAACACTGAAGCTTTCTTT
CDR3: CASSPSGTNTEAFF
J: TRBJ1-1
size: -
V: TRBV18
D: -

DNA: TGTGCCAGCAGTTTATGGTCAGGGGCTAACTATGGCTACACCTTC
CDR3: CASSLWSGANYGYTF
J: TRBJ1-2
size: -
V: TRBV28
D: -

DNA: TGCAGCCCAGGGTTCGGGGACAGTGCCTACGAGCAGTACTTC
CDR3: CSPGFGDSAYEQYF
J: TRBJ2-7
size: -
V: TRBV20-1
D: TRBD1

DNA: TGTGCCAGCAGTGGTAACAGGGGAGGGACTGAAGCTTTCTTT
CDR3: CASSGNRGGTEAFF
J: TRBJ1-1
size: -
V: TRBV6-1
D: TRBD1